The text below deals with one T cell receptor beta chain. Within the sample, other DNA sequences also encode this same CDR3. The data were obtained in a study of shared clonotypes between healthy human individuals. Germline V CDR1 and CDR2: SGHTA, FQGNSA. V lost 5 bases, J lost 8 bases, and 8 bases stayed unmatched. The CDR3 extends over 14 amino acids. Deep-level assay runs were performed. Clones were read by immunoSEQ multiplex PCR, and TCRdb kept only the in-frame ones, dropping some. The top ten hold roughly 0.13% of the sample, which has roughly 2.4 million clones, approximately 96% seen once. The receptor's source is a man between 18 and 35 years old in good health. The sample comprised naive CD4+ T cells sorted from blood. Stated subset: CD45RA+ positively selected. The V call is TRBV7-2, the J call TRBJ1-4, with 7 bases lining up with TRBD1. In nucleotides, the CDR3 is TGTGCCAGCAGCCTCAGGGGGAGGGGGGAAAAACTGTTTTTT. Translating gives CASSLRGRGEKLFF.